This entry is about one TCR beta chain. Trimming removed 4 bases from V and 5 bases from J, with 5 bases in between. Germline CDR1 reads MDHEN; CDR2 reads SYDVKM. The CDR3 consists of 12 residues. This sample is drawn from a study of blood T cell repertoires in COVID-19. Data came from immunoSEQ multiplex PCR; TCRdb stores just in-frame clones and leaves some out. The sample records some 100,000 clones, approximately 90% being singletons. This chain links TRBV28 with TRBJ2-2; D is uncertain. The sequence was obtained from a woman older than 75 with active COVID-19. The specimen sequenced was peripheral blood. CDR3 sequence: CASSSVTGELFF. CDR3 coding DNA: TGTGCCAGCAGTTCCGTAACCGGGGAGCTGTTTTTT.